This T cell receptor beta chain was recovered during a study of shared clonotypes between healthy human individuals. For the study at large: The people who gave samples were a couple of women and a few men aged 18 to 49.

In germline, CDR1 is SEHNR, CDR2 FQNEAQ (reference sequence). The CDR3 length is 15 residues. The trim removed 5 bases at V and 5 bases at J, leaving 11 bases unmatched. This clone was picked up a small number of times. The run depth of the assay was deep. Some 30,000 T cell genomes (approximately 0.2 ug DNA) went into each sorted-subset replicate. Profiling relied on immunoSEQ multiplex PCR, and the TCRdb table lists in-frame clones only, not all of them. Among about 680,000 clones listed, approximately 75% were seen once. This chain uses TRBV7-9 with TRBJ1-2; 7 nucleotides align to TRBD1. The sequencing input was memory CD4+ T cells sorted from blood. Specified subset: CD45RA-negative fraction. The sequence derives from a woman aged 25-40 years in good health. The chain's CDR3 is CASSPSSGGAYGYTF. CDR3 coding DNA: TGTGCCAGCAGCCCGTCCTCAGGGGGGGCTTATGGCTACACCTTC.